The text below deals with one T cell receptor (beta chain). This specimen belongs to a study of PD-L1 blockade in urothelial cancer. The overall study: Timepoints chosen for blood analysis were 3 weeks (second dose) and 6 weeks after treatment start. The median number of T cells present in blood samples was approximately 140,000.

CDR3 length: 14 residues. V was clipped by 6 bases and J by 2 bases; unmatched bases: 6. Germline V gives CDR1 SGHVS, CDR2 FQNEAQ. Synthetic TCR analog templates were spiked into all PCRs individually. Method: immunoSEQ multiplex PCR; TCRdb's copy keeps in-frame clones and lacks some. The data show about 72,000 clones, approximately 80% seen once. This specimen was PBMCs, taken around atezolizumab (anti-PD-L1) treatment. The chain combines TRBV7-8 with TRBJ2-7; 8 bases agree with TRBD2. This sequence originates from a man in his 70s with urothelial cancer. The CDR3 DNA sequence: TGTGCCAGCAGACTTAGCGGGGCTACCTACGAGCAGTACTTC. Encoded protein: CASRLSGATYEQYF.